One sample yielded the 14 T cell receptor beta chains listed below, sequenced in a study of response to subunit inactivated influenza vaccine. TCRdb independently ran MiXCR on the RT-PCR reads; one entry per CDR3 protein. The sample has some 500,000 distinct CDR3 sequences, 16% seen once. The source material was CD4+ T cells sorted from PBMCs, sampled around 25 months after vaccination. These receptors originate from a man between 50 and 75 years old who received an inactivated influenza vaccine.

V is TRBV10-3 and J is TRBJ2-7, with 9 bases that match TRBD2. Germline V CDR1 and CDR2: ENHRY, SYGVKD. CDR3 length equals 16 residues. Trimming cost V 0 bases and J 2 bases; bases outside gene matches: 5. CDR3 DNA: TGTGCCATCAGTGAGTCTGGCGGGAGGGCCCCCTACGAGCAGTACTTC. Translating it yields CAISESGGRAPYEQYF.

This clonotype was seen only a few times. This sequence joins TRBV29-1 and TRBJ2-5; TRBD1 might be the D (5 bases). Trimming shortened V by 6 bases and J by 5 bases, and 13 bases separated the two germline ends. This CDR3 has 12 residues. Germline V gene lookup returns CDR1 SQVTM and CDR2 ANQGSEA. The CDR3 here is CSVRTSWETQYF. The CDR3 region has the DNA TGCAGCGTCAGGACAAGTTGGGAGACCCAGTACTTC.

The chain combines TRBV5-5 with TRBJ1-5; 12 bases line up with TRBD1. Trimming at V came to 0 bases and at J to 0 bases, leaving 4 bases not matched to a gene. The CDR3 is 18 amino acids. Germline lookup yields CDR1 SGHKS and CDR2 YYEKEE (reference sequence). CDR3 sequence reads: CASSLAGTGGGSNQPQHF. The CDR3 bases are TGTGCCAGCAGCTTGGCCGGGACAGGGGGCGGTAGCAATCAGCCCCAGCATTTT.

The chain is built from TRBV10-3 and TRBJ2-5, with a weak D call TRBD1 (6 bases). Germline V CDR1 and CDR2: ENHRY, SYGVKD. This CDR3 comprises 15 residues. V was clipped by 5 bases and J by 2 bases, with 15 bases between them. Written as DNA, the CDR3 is TGTGCCATCAGTCCTCTCCGCGGACAGCAAGAGACCCAGTACTTC. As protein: CAISPLRGQQETQYF.

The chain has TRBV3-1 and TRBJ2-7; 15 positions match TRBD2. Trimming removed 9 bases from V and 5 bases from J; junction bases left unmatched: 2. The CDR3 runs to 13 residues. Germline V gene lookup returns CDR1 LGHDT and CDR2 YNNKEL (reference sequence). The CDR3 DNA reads TGTGCCAGTGGGACTAGCGGGAGGAACGAGCAGTACTTC. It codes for CASGTSGRNEQYF.

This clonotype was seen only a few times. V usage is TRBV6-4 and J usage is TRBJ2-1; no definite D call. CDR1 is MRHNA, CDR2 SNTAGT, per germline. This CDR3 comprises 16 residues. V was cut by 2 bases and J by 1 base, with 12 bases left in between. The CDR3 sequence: CASSDLYSQSYNEQFF. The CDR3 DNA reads TGTGCCAGCAGTGACCTCTACTCCCAGTCCTACAATGAGCAGTTCTTC.

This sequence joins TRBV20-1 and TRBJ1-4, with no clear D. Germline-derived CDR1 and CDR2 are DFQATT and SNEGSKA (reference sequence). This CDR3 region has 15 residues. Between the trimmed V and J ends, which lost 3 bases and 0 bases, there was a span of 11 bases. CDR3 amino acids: CSASSDGATNEKLFF. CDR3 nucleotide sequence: TGCAGTGCTAGTTCCGACGGTGCAACTAATGAAAAACTGTTTTTT.

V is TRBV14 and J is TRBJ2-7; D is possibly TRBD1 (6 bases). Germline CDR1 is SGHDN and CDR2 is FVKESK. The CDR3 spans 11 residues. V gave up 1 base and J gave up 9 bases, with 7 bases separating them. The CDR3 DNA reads TGTGCCAGCAGCCAAGTGGGGGCGCAGTACTTC. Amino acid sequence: CASSQVGAQYF.

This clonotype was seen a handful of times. The CDR3 DNA follows: TGTGCCAGCAGCCAACTTTTCGGGAACACCGGGGAGCTGTTTTTT. Translating it yields CASSQLFGNTGELFF. The chain links TRBV3-1 to TRBJ2-2, with D unclear. Germline V gene sequence: CDR1 LGHDT, CDR2 YNNKEL (reference sequence). The CDR3 consists of 15 residues. Trimming stripped 2 bases from V and 1 base from J, with 8 bases between. The whole variable domain, filled in from reference TRBV3-1 and TRBJ2-2, reads DTAVSQTPKYLVTQMGNDKSIKCEQNLGHDTMYWYKQDSKKFLKIMFSYNNKELIINETVPNRFSPKSPDKAHLNLHINSLELGDSAVYFCASSQLFGNTGELFFGEGSRLTVL.

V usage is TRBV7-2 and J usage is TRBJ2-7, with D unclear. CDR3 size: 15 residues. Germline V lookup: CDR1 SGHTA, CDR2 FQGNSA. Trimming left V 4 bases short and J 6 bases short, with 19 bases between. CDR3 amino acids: CASSWRYGGDREQYF. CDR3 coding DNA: TGTGCCAGCAGCTGGCGGTACGGTGGTGACCGCGAGCAGTACTTC.

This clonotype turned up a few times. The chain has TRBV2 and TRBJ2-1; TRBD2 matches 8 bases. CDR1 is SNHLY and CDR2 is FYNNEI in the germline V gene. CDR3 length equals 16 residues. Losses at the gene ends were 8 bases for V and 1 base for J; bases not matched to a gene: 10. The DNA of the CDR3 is TGTGCCAGCGAGTCTTTCAGCGGGAGTTCCTACAATGAGCAGTTCTTC. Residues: CASESFSGSSYNEQFF. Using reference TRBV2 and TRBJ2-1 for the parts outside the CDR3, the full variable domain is EPEVTQTPSHQVTQMGQEVILRCVPISNHLYFYWYRQILGQKVEFLVSFYNNEISEKSEIFDDQFSVERPDGSNFTLKIRSTKLEDSAMYFCASESFSGSSYNEQFFGPGTRLTVL.

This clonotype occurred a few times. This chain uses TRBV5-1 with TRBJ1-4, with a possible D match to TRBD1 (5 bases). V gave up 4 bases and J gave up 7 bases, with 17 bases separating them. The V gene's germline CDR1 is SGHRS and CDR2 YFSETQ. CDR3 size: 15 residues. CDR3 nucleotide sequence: TGCGCCAGCAGCCTTGACAGCCTGAGTGGTGAAAAACTGTTTTTT. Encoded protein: CASSLDSLSGEKLFF.

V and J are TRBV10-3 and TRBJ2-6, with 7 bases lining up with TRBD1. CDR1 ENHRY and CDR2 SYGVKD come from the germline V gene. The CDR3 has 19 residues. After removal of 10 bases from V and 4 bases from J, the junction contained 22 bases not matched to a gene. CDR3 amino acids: CATPLGRRRGSSGANVLTF. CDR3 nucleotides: TGTGCCACCCCGCTTGGACGGCGCAGGGGGAGTTCCGGGGCCAACGTCCTGACTTTC.

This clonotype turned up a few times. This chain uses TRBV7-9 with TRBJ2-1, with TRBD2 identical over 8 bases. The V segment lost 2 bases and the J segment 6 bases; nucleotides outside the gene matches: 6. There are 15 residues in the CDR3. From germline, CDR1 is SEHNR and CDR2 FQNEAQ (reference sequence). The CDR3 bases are TGTGCCAGCAGCTTATCGGGAGGGCAAGCCAATGAGCAGTTCTTC. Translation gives CASSLSGGQANEQFF. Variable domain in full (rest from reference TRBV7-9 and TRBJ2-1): DTGVSQNPRHKITKRGQNVTFRCDPISEHNRLYWYRQTLGQGPEFLTYFQNEAQLEKSRLLSDRFSAERPKGSFSTLEIQRTEQGDSAMYLCASSLSGGQANEQFFGPGTRLTVL.